This TCR beta chain was captured in a study of CD4 and CD8 cells across lung adenocarcinoma regions. CDR3 length: 15 residues. J lost 0 bases, V lost 10 bases, and 6 bases had no gene match. Germline V gene lookup returns CDR1 MNHNS and CDR2 SASEGT. The patients had localized lung adenocarcinoma, a non-small cell subtype. MiXCR, run by TCRdb on the PCR reads, gives a single entry per CDR3 protein. The sample holds 6,600 or so distinct CDR3 sequences, roughly 48% seen once. This chain joins TRBV6-1 and TRBJ2-6; 7 positions match TRBD1. The sample comprised CD4+ T cells from the center of a lung tumor. This TCR was recovered from a female donor with lung adenocarcinoma. The CD4 and CD8 labels of this study may be unreliable. CDR3 coding DNA: TGTGCCACCAGGACAGGCGGCTCTGGGGCCAACGTCCTGACTTTC. Translated, it gives CATRTGGSGANVLTF.